Listed below are T cell receptor beta chains from one sample, sequenced in a study of blood T cell repertoires in COVID-19. Some clones are missing from TCRdb's copy, which holds only in-frame ones; the method was immunoSEQ multiplex PCR. The sample includes roughly 190,000 clones, approximately 87% of them seen just once. The sequenced sample consisted of peripheral blood. These receptors all come from a man aged 18 to 29 with active or convalescent COVID-19. Each CDR3 is given with its conserved first and last residue. A D gene is named only where the DNA matches it firmly. The listing skips clone size in some rows; elsewhere it reads once, few, many or a size class.

d_gene	v_gene	abundance	j_gene	CDR3nt	CDR3aa
NA	TRBV27	NA	TRBJ2-7	TGTGCCAGCAGCCCCAGGATTTCCTACGAGCAGTACTTC	CASSPRISYEQYF
NA	TRBV24-1	NA	TRBJ1-1	TGTGCCACCAGACAGGGCGTTGAAGCTTTCTTT	CATRQGVEAFF
NA	TRBV11-2	NA	TRBJ2-1	TGTGCCAGCAGTCGTTTTCGGACGGGATCATACAATGAGCAGTTCTTC	CASSRFRTGSYNEQFF
NA	TRBV29-1	NA	TRBJ1-2	TGCAGCGTACCTTCAGGGTTGGACTATGGCTACACCTTC	CSVPSGLDYGYTF
TRBD1	TRBV5-1	NA	TRBJ1-2	TGCGCCAGCAGCTTATACAGGGGGGACGATGGCTACACCTTC	CASSLYRGDDGYTF
TRBD2	TRBV12-5	NA	TRBJ2-1	TGTGCTAGTGGTTTGGTATTAGCGGGATATGAGCAGTTCTTC	CASGLVLAGYEQFF
NA	TRBV12-3/TRBV12-4	NA	TRBJ1-5	TGTGCCAGCAGTTTAGTATTCGGTCAGCCCCAGCATTTT	CASSLVFGQPQHF
NA	TRBV9	NA	TRBJ2-6	TGTGCCAGCAGCGTAGAGGGCAGGGCCGCCTCTGGGGCCAACGTCCTGACTTTC	CASSVEGRAASGANVLTF
TRBD1	TRBV5-1	few	TRBJ1-4	TGCGCCAGCAGCTTGGGGCACGGGACAGGGGTTTTAGAACTGTTTTTT	CASSLGHGTGVLELFF
TRBD1	TRBV24-1	NA	TRBJ1-3	TGTGCCACCAGTGAGGGGGGACAGGGCACCTCTGGAAACACCATATATTTT	CATSEGGQGTSGNTIYF
TRBD2	TRBV9	NA	TRBJ2-1	TGTGCCAGCAGCGCCGGGACTAGCGGGAGCTCCTACAATGAGCAGTTCTTC	CASSAGTSGSSYNEQFF
TRBD2	TRBV6-2/TRBV6-3	few	TRBJ2-1	TGTGCCAGCAGCCGACCCTCCCCAAAGCGGGATTCTTTCTTC	CASSRPSPKRDSFF
TRBD2	TRBV5-1	NA	TRBJ2-3	TGCGCCAGCAGCTTTACGCGGACTAGCGGTACAGATACGCAGTATTTT	CASSFTRTSGTDTQYF
TRBD2	TRBV6-2/TRBV6-3	NA	TRBJ2-1	TGTGCCAGCAGTTACAGGACTAGCGGGAGAGGAAATGAGCAGTTCTTC	CASSYRTSGRGNEQFF
NA	TRBV5-1	NA	TRBJ2-2	TGCGCCAGCAGCTTCGGACAAGGGGAGCTGTTTTTT	CASSFGQGELFF
TRBD1	TRBV5-1	NA	TRBJ1-3	TGCGCCAGCAGTCGGGACAGGGCGTCTGGAAACACCATATATTTT	CASSRDRASGNTIYF
NA	TRBV13	NA	TRBJ1-5	TGTGCCAGCAGCTTGGGGCTCAATCAGCCCCAGCATTTT	CASSLGLNQPQHF
NA	TRBV27	NA	TRBJ1-2	TGTGCCAGCAGTCCACGACGGTTCCAGGGCCTGGGGGCTTATAGCTATGGCTACACCTTC	CASSPRRFQGLGAYSYGYTF
TRBD2	TRBV27	NA	TRBJ2-5	TGTGCCAGCAGATACCGGGGGGAGGGCAGAGAGACCCAGTACTTC	CASRYRGEGRETQYF
TRBD1	TRBV28	NA	TRBJ1-4	TGTGCCAGCAGTTTAGGGACAGGGAATGAAAAACTGTTTTTT	CASSLGTGNEKLFF
NA	TRBV4-1	NA	TRBJ1-5	TGCGCCAGCAGCCCCCGCCAGGGTGATGGCAATCAGCCCCAGCATTTT	CASSPRQGDGNQPQHF
TRBD2	TRBV19	few	TRBJ2-1	TGTGCCAGTAGTCCTGGTGGTAGCGGGAGCTCCTACAATGAGCAGTTCTTC	CASSPGGSGSSYNEQFF
NA	TRBV11-2	once	TRBJ2-2	TGTGCCAGCAGCTTAGATTTGGTCAGGGGCGGCACCGGGGAGCTGTTTTTT	CASSLDLVRGGTGELFF
TRBD2	TRBV11-3	NA	TRBJ2-3	TGTGCCAGCAGCTTAGCGGGAGGGCCGTATACGCAGTATTTT	CASSLAGGPYTQYF
NA	TRBV3-1/TRBV3-2	NA	TRBJ2-4	TGTGCCAGCAGCCAATATACAGTAAACATTCAGTACTTC	CASSQYTVNIQYF
NA	TRBV12-3/TRBV12-4	NA	TRBJ1-1	TGTGCCAGCCGCCCTTCAGGGTCCCAAGCTTTCTTT	CASRPSGSQAFF
TRBD1	TRBV27	NA	TRBJ1-5	TGTGCCAGCATGGCGGGGACAGGGAATCAGCCCCAGCATTTT	CASMAGTGNQPQHF
TRBD2	TRBV19	once	TRBJ2-5	TGTGCCAGTACCCCTAGCGGGAGGGCCGGGGAGACCCAGTACTTC	CASTPSGRAGETQYF
TRBD2	TRBV18	NA	TRBJ2-7	TGTGCCAGCTCACCACCGGGCGGGAGCTACGAGCAGTACTTC	CASSPPGGSYEQYF
NA	TRBV4-3	NA	TRBJ2-1	TGCGCCAGCAGCTACAGGTTCAATGAGCAGTTCTTC	CASSYRFNEQFF
TRBD1	TRBV6-5	NA	TRBJ2-3	TGTGCCAGCAAATCGTGGGACAGGGAGACAGATACGCAGTATTTT	CASKSWDRETDTQYF
NA	TRBV5-1	NA	TRBJ2-4	TGCGCCAGCAGCCCCAGCACAGGGCTAGCCAAAAACATTCAGTACTTC	CASSPSTGLAKNIQYF
NA	TRBV5-1	few	TRBJ2-1	TGCGCCAGCAGCTTGGATCTTGGTAGCGAACTGGCCTACAATGAGCAGTTCTTC	CASSLDLGSELAYNEQFF
NA	TRBV27	NA	TRBJ1-1	TGTGCCAGCAGTCCCAAGCAGGGGACTGAAGCTTTCTTT	CASSPKQGTEAFF
TRBD1	TRBV15	NA	TRBJ2-1	TGTGCCACCAGCAGTAGGACAGGGAATAATGAGCAGTTCTTC	CATSSRTGNNEQFF
TRBD2	TRBV10-3	NA	TRBJ2-7	TGTGCCATCAGGGATAGCGGGAGTTTGTCCGAGCAGTACTTC	CAIRDSGSLSEQYF
TRBD1	TRBV7-8	NA	TRBJ1-3	TGTGCCAGCAGCTTGGACAGGGGGCGGTCTGGAAACACCATATATTTT	CASSLDRGRSGNTIYF